This T cell receptor (beta chain) was obtained from a study of control samples from healthy donors and cancer patients. TCRdb's copy holds only in-frame clones and misses some; the assay was immunoSEQ multiplex PCR. Among 150,000 or so clones listed, around 94% were seen once. This CDR3 is built from 16 residues. The V gene's germline CDR1 is MGHRA and CDR2 YSYEKL. With 0 bases removed from V and 0 bases from J, the gap between germline ends came to 11 bases. The J gene is TRBJ1-1, the V gene TRBV4-1; no clear D gene. The sequence came from a man between 60 and 70 years old with colorectal cancer. What was sequenced was PBMCs. CDR3 nucleotides: TGCGCCAGCAGCCAAGATGCCCGGGCGTTGAACACTGAAGCTTTCTTT. It specifies CASSQDARALNTEAFF.